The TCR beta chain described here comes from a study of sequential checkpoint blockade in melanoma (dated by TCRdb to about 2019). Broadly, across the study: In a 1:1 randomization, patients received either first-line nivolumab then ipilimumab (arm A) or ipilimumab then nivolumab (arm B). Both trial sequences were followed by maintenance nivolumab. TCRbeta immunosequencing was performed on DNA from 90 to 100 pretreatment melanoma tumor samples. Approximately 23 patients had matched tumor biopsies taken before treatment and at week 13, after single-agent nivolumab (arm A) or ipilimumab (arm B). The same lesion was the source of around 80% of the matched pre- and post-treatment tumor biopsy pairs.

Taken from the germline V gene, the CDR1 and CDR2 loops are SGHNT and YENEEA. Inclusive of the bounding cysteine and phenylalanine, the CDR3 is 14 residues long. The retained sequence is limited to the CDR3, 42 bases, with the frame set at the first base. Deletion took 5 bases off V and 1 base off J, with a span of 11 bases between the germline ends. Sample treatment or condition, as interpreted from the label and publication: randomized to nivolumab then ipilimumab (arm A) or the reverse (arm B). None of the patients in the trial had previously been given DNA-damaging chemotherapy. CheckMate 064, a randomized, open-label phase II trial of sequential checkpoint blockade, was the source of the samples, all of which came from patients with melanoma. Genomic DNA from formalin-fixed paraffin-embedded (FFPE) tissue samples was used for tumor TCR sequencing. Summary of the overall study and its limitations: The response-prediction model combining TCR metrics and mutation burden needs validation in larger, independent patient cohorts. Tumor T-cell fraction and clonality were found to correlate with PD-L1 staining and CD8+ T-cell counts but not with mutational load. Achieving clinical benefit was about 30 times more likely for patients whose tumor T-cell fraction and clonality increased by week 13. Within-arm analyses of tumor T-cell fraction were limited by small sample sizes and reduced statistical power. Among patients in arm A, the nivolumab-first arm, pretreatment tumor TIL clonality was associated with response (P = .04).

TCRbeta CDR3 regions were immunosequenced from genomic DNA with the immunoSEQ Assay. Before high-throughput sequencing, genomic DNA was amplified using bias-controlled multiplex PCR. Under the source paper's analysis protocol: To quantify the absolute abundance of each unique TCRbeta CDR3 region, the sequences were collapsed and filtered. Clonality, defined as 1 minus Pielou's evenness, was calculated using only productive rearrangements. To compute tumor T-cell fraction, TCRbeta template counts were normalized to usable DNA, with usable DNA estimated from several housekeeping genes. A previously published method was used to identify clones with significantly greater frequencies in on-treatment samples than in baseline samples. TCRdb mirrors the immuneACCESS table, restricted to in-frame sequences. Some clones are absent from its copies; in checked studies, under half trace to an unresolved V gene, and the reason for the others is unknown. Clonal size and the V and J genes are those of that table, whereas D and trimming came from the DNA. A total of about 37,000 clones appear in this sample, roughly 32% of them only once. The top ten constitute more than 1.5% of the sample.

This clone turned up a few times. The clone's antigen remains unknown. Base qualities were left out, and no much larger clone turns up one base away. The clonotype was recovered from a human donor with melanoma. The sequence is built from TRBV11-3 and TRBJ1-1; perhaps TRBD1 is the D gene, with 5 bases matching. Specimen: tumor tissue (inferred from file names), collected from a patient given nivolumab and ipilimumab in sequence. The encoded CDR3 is CASSARGGNTEAFF. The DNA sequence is TGTGCCAGCAGCGCCCGGGGGGGGAACACTGAAGCTTTCTTT.